This section outlines one TCR beta chain sequence together with its context. This sample was taken from a study of blood T cell repertoires in COVID-19. Study background: The analysed material was cDNA or gDNA that came from T cells, B-cell-depleted T cells, or PBMCs.

Germline-derived CDR1 and CDR2 are MGHDK and SYGVNS. The CDR3 has 12 amino acids. Trimming removed 3 bases at V and 4 bases at J, with 6 bases between. Profiled with immunoSEQ multiplex PCR; TCRdb holds only in-frame clones, not every one. The profile shows just over 150,000 clones, approximately 87% of them singletons. This chain uses TRBV25-1 with TRBJ1-1, with D possibly matching TRBD1 (5 bases). Material for sequencing was PBMCs or T cells enriched from blood (not recorded which). This clonotype was obtained from a woman aged 50 to 65 who had recovered from COVID-19. The CDR3 sequence is CASSEGGTEAFF. The DNA of the CDR3 is TGTGCCAGCAGTGAGGGGGGCACTGAAGCTTTCTTT.